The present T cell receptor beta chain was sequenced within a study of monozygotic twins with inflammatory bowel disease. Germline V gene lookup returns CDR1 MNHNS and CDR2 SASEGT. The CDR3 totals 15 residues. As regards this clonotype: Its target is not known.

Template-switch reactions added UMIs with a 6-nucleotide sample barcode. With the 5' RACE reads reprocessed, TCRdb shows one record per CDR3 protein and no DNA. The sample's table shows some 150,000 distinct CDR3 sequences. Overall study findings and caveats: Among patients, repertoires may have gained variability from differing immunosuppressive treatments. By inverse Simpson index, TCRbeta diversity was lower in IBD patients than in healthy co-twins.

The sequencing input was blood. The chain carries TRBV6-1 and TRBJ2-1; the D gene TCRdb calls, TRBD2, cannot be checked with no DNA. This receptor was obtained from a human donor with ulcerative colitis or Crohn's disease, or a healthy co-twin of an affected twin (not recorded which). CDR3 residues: CASTLAGGHYNEQFF.